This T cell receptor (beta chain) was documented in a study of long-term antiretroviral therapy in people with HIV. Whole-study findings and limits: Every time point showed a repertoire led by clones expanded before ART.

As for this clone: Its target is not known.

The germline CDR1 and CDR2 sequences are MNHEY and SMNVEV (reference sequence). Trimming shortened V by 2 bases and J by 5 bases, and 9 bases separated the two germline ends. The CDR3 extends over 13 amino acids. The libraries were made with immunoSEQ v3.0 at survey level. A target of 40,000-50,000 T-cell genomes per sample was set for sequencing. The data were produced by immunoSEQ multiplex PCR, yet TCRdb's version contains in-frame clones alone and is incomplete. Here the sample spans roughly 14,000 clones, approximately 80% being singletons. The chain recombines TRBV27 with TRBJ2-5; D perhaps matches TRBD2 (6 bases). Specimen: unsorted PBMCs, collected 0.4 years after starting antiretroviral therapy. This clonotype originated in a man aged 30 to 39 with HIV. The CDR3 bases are TGTGCCAGCAGTTTACGTCGGGAGGAGACCCAGTACTTC. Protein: CASSLRREETQYF.